The clone carrying this TCR beta chain was recorded a few times. Its antigen is unidentified. Amplification targeted TCR beta CDR3 regions from RNA transcripts. Researchers ran a first-round RT-PCR on the TCR CDR3 using the HTBI primer set. MiXCR, applied by TCRdb to the multiplex PCR reads, yields one record per CDR3 protein. The table lists fewer than 450,000 distinct CDR3 sequences, about 18% of them singletons, with around a third in the top ten. The CDR3 contains 21 residues. The germline CDR1 and CDR2 sequences are SGHKS and YYEKEE (reference sequence). V was clipped by 3 bases and J by 0 bases, with 31 bases between them. With a duration under 2 months, the hyperthyroidism was newly diagnosed in patients aged 18 to 65. Ahead of any ophthalmopathy symptoms, the blood sample was obtained at the first diagnosis of hyperthyroidism. These data originate in a study of T cells in Graves' hyperthyroidism and ophthalmopathy. Across the study: Peripheral blood draws took place at initial diagnosis, ahead of any treatment.

General study results and limits: Blood samples included most of the expanded thyroid clonotypes exceeding 0.001.

The TCR sequence derives from a woman in her 30s with Graves' hyperthyroidism that later progressed to Graves' ophthalmopathy. V usage is TRBV5-5 and J usage is TRBJ2-7; D is possibly TRBD2 (6 bases). Sequenced material: blood. The chain's CDR3 is CASSSQLQGHQSGGSSYEQYF. For the CDR3, the DNA is TGTGCCAGCAGCTCCCAGCTCCAAGGACATCAGTCAGGAGGGAGCTCCTACGAGCAGTACTTC.